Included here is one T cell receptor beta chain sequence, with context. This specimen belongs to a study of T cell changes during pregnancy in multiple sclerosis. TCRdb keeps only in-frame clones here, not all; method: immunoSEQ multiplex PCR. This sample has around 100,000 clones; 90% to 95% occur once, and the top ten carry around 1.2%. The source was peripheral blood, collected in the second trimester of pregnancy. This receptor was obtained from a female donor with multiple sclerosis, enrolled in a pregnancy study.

This chain's CDR3 is CASTQGISTDTQYF. The CDR3 DNA follows: TGTGCCAGCACGCAGGGTATCAGCACAGATACGCAGTATTTT. The genes are TRBV7-9 and TRBJ2-3, with D maybe TRBD1 (5 bases). Germline lookup yields CDR1 SEHNR and CDR2 FQNEAQ (reference sequence). V dropped 7 bases and J dropped 0 bases, with 11 bases sitting between them. The CDR3 is 14 residues long.